This T cell receptor (beta chain) was sequenced for a study of blood T cell repertoires in COVID-19. V lost 5 bases, J lost 7 bases, and 17 bases stayed unmatched. CDR1 and CDR2 (germline): SGHVS, FNYEAQ. The CDR3 runs to 18 residues. Per the study methods: Reference gene primer amplification in the assay estimated nucleated cell counts. Here immunoSEQ multiplex PCR was the method, and the copy in TCRdb shows in-frame clones only, minus some. That table furnishes V, J and clone size, whereas the DNA furnished D and trimming. The sample yields some 200,000 clones, about 90% seen once. The sample comprised PBMCs or T cells enriched from blood (not recorded which). This chain connects TRBV7-6 to TRBJ1-6, with 7 bases that match TRBD1. The TCR comes from a woman aged 45-65 years in a cohort exposed to, infected with or recovered from COVID-19 (not recorded which). The CDR3 loop is CASSPGRGPSSGNSPLHF. The DNA for the CDR3 is TGTGCCAGCAGCCCCGGGAGGGGGCCCTCATCGGGGAATTCACCCCTCCACTTT. Supplemented by reference TRBV7-6 and TRBJ1-6, the full variable domain reads GAGVSQSPRYKVTKRGQDVALRCDPISGHVSLYWYRQALGQGPEFLTYFNYEAQQDKSGLPNDRFSAERPEGSISTLTIQRTEQRDSAMYRCASSPGRGPSSGNSPLHFGNGTRLTVT.